Detailed here is one T cell receptor (beta chain). The antigen is undetermined. The junction departs from germline at one end; a sequencing error may be responsible. This entry belongs to a study of blood T cells in healthy people across ages. Study in general: There was about one barcoded beta molecule captured by template switching per two T cells. General study points: Roughly linear age-related decline in beta diversity appeared, significant by age about 40.

Peripheral blood, around 9.4 milliliters per donor, was collected. PBMCs numbering at least 7 million were isolated per sample. Combining a sample-barcoded 5' primer with a J-beta primer mix, a second PCR ran for roughly 6 to 11 cycles. MiXCR, run by TCRdb on the 5' RACE reads, gives a single entry per CDR3 protein. This sample has hundreds of thousands of distinct CDR3 sequences, with roughly 43% found just once. The sequence derives from a woman aged 60-75 years in good health. The sequencing input was blood.

CDR3 sequence (DNA): TGCGCCACCAGTGATGGGACCGGCTATGGCTACACCTTC. The encoded protein is CATSDGTGYGYTF. The V gene is TRBV24-1, the J gene TRBJ1-2, with D possibly TRBD1 on 5 matching bases. This CDR3 is built from 13 residues. From germline, CDR1 is KGHDR and CDR2 SFDVKD.